The 15 T cell receptor beta chains listed next were all sequenced from one sample in a study of tumor and adjacent non-tumor tissue in lung cancer. A modified ARM-PCR protocol with three rounds of nested PCR amplified TCRbeta. TCRdb used MiXCR to reprocess the multiplex PCR reads, holding one entry per CDR3 protein. Counted here are 60,000 to 90,000 distinct CDR3 sequences, roughly 70% occurring once; the ten biggest clones make up roughly 25%. No cell sorting was done before RNA was extracted from the tissue. The normal lung tissue was taken more than 3 cm from the tumor edge. The source material was distant non-tumor lung tissue. The receptors shown here come from a woman aged 50 to 60 with non-small cell lung cancer.

Worth noting for this clonotype: This may arise from a read error, as a much more abundant clone is one base away. This rearrangement joins TRBV6-1 to TRBJ2-3; 10 bases align to TRBD2. The CDR3 runs to 15 residues. Germline loops: CDR1 MNHNS, CDR2 SASEGT. V shed 1 base and J 5 bases; nucleotides not matched to a gene: 3. CDR3 coding DNA: TGTGCCAGCAGTGAAGAAGCGGGAGGGCTAGATACGCAGTATTTT. Its translation is CASSEEAGGLDTQYF.

Note on this clonotype: The junction differs from germline at one of its ends, possibly a read error. The chain combines TRBV7-8 with TRBJ1-4; TRBD1 matches at 7 bases. This CDR3 contains 13 residues. Germline CDR1 and CDR2: SGHVS and FQNEAQ. CDR3 DNA sequence: TGTGCCAGCAACTCCGGACAGGCGGAAAAGCTGTTTTTT. It translates to CASNSGQAEKLFF.

The rearrangement uses TRBV30 and TRBJ2-7, with a tentative D call TRBD1 (6 bases). The CDR3 consists of 14 residues. The V gene lost 6 bases and the J gene lost 4 bases, with 19 bases spanning the gap. CDR1 and CDR2 from the germline V gene are GTSNPN and SVGIG (reference sequence). The CDR3 nucleotides read TGTGCCTGTACCGCCCAGGGGTCAGGGTACGAGCAGTACTTC. Translation gives CACTAQGSGYEQYF. Complete variable domain (other parts from reference TRBV30 and TRBJ2-7): SQTIHQWPATLVQPVGSPLSLECTVEGTSNPNLYWYRQAAGRGLQLLFYSVGIGQISSEVPQNLSASRPQDRQFILSSKKLLLSDSGFYLCACTAQGSGYEQYFGPGTRLTVT.

A note on this clonotype: This may be a read error, as it is one base from a much larger clone. The chain combines TRBV20-1 with TRBJ2-5; TRBD2 agrees at 13 bases. CDR3 length: 15 residues. CDR1 is DFQATT, CDR2 SNEGSKA, per germline (reference sequence). As DNA, the CDR3 is TGCATTGCTACAGGACTAGCGGGAGTTGGTGAGACCCAGTACTTC. It yields the protein CIATGLAGVGETQYF.

This clonotype showed up many times. The V gene is TRBV4-1, the J gene TRBJ2-7, with D perhaps matching TRBD1 (5 bases). Between the trimmed V and J ends, which lost 5 bases and 0 bases, there was a span of 23 bases. The CDR3 is 18 amino acids. Germline V gene lookup returns CDR1 MGHRA and CDR2 YSYEKL. The CDR3 here is CASSKGWTLGRFSYEQYF. For the CDR3, the DNA is TGCGCCAGCAGCAAGGGTTGGACACTCGGCCGCTTCTCCTACGAGCAGTACTTC.

At least ten counts were recorded for this clonotype. The chain is built from TRBV12-3 or TRBV12-4 and TRBJ1-5; maybe TRBD1 (5 bases). Deletions cut 9 bases from V and 4 bases from J, with 10 bases between. The CDR3 extends over 12 amino acids. This chain's CDR3 is CASQGPNQPQHF. The CDR3 region has the DNA TGTGCCAGTCAGGGACCGAATCAGCCCCAGCATTTT.

This clonotype has more than one count but fewer than ten. A much larger clone lies one base from this, so it may be a read error. The chain joins TRBV29-1 to TRBJ1-2, with D possibly TRBD1 on 5 matching bases. Germline V lookup: CDR1 SQVTM, CDR2 ANQGSEA. Trimming shortened V by 7 bases and J by 6 bases, and 15 bases separated the two germline ends. This CDR3 contains 12 residues. The CDR3 sequence: CSAIGGAHGYTF. As DNA, the CDR3 is TGCAGCGCTATCGGAGGGGCCCATGGCTACACCTTC.

On this clonotype itself: A read error may account for a junction end that differs from germline. J is TRBJ1-5 and V is TRBV20-1; maybe TRBD1 (5 bases). The CDR3 consists of 14 residues. Germline CDR1 is DFQATT and CDR2 is SNEGSKA (reference sequence). CDR3 loop: CSARGTTSNQPQHF. The CDR3 nucleotides are TGCAGTGCTAGAGGGACAACTAGCAATCAGCCCCAACATTTT.

V and J are TRBV29-1 and TRBJ2-7; 7 bases map to TRBD1. Looked up from germline, CDR1 is SQVTM and CDR2 is ANQGSEA. CDR3 length equals 12 residues. Unmatched junction bases numbered 4, after V lost 6 bases and J lost 2 bases. In DNA form, the CDR3 reads TGCAGCGTAAGACAGGGACCCTACGAGCAGTACTTC. As protein: CSVRQGPYEQYF.

Worth noting for this clonotype: The junction departs from the called germline gene at one end, perhaps through a read error. CDR3 amino acids: CTSSSEYSPYNSPLHF. Written as DNA, the CDR3 is TGTACCAGCAGCTCGGAGTACAGTCCCTATAATTCACCCCTCCACTTT. This chain uses TRBV11-2 with TRBJ1-6; D unresolved. The V gene's germline CDR1 is SGHAT and CDR2 FQNNGV. The CDR3 totals 16 residues.

As regards this clonotype: A read error may produce the germline difference seen at one junction end. This chain links TRBV20-1 with TRBJ2-6; D is possibly TRBD1 (5 bases). Germline V gives CDR1 DFQATT, CDR2 SNEGSKA (reference sequence). The CDR3 has 17 residues. CDR3 region: CSAALVDSPSGANVLNF. CDR3 sequence (DNA): TGCAGTGCTGCCCTTGTCGACAGCCCCTCTGGGGCCAACGTCCTGAATTTC.

Turning to this clonotype: The CDR3 does not end in the conserved phenylalanine or tryptophan, so this is likely a read error. The DNA is left out, because the CDR3 cannot be placed on it with certainty; the CDR3 is given as TCRdb lists it. The CDR3 loop reads CASRENDRDRGDHPSI. V usage is TRBV6-1 and J usage is TRBJ1-6; the table's D call of TRBD1 was not tested on the DNA. The CDR3 is 16 residues long, ends included. Germline CDR1 reads MNHNS; CDR2 reads SASEGT.

Of note for this clonotype: An end of the junction differs from the germline gene, which may be a read error. V usage is TRBV11-1 and J usage is TRBJ2-3; 7 nucleotides line up with TRBD1. This CDR3 spans 14 amino acids. Germline loops: CDR1 SGHAT, CDR2 FQDESV (reference sequence). The DNA for the CDR3 is TGTGGCGGCAGCATAGCTACAGGGGCTGATACACAGTATTTT. Protein sequence: CGGSIATGADTQYF. Using reference TRBV11-1 and TRBJ2-3 for the parts outside the CDR3, the full variable domain is EAEVAQSPRYKITEKSQAVAFWCDPISGHATLYWYRQILGQGPELLVQFQDESVVDDSQLPKDRFSAERLKGVDSTLKIQPAELGDSAMYLCGGSIATGADTQYFGPGTRLTVL.

With regard to this clonotype: The CDR3 end shows no conserved phenylalanine or tryptophan, and so a read error is likely. The J gene is TRBJ2-7, the V gene TRBV10-3; D could derive from TRBD1 or TRBD2 (6 bases each). In germline, CDR1 is ENHRY, CDR2 SYGVKD. With 4 bases removed from V and 0 bases from J, the gap between germline ends came to 13 bases. This CDR3 region has 15 residues. The CDR3 nucleotides read TGTGCCATCAGTGTGTCGGGGGCCCACTCCTACGAGCAGTACCTC. Translation gives CAISVSGAHSYEQYL.

To note about this clonotype: Compared with germline, one end of the junction differs, possibly owing to a read error. The CDR3 spells CVSSPLAQETQYF. CDR3 in DNA: TGTGTCAGCTCACCACTGGCCCAGGAGACCCAGTACTTC. The chain carries TRBV18 and TRBJ2-5; no clear D. Germline V lookup: CDR1 KGHSH, CDR2 LQKENI. This CDR3 contains 13 residues.